The source of this T cell receptor (beta chain) is a study of PD-1 blockade in classical Hodgkin lymphoma (dated by TCRdb to the early 2020s). Regarding the research as a whole: Nivolumab dosing was 3 mg/kg intravenously every 2 weeks, continuing until either disease progression or unacceptable toxicity. A peripheral blood immune signature of response to PD-1 blockade in classical Hodgkin lymphoma was defined using TCR beta sequencing and CyTOF. General conclusions and limits of the study: Baseline TCR diversity was reported as lower in newly diagnosed patients than in healthy donors, and lower still in relapsed/refractory patients. Diversity was lower in patients who began nivolumab less than 1 year after ASCT, so these patients were left out of later analyses to avoid confounding by immune reconstitution. A significant rise by C4D1 was seen in CD4+ but not CD8+ TCR diversity (p=0.0027 vs p=0.16), with the rise being most apparent in complete responders (p=0.02). Baseline diversity similar to that of newly diagnosed patients was observed in trial patients achieving complete response, whereas significantly lower diversity was observed in partial responders and progressors. The study covered only a single clinical trial cohort, and the causes of the repertoire differences, possibly disease activity or prior therapy, were still not defined.

Concerning this clone: This receptor's antigen is unknown. Base qualities are not provided; no much larger clone lies one nucleotide away.

A distance of 7 bases separates the germline ends of V and J, which lose 0 bases and 4 bases respectively. The CDR3 sequence holds 13 residues, the cysteine and phenylalanine included. Only the CDR3 DNA is retained, 39 bases long and in frame from the first base. Sequences SGHTS (CDR1) and YDEGEE (CDR2) are obtained from the germline V gene. The sample's time point label, in plain terms: cycle 4 day 1 (C4D1), after less than 7 weeks of nivolumab. All trial patients had relapsed after autologous stem cell transplantation, with cohorts A, B and C differing in prior brentuximab vedotin exposure. A total of 50 to 70 patients with relapsed/refractory classical Hodgkin lymphoma made up the trial cohort, and each patient's best overall response was complete response, partial response or progressive disease. Single-agent nivolumab was administered to trial patients in the multi-cohort phase II CheckMate 205 trial. An independent review committee assessed best overall response using the 2007 International Working Group response criteria. Trial PBMCs were collected just before the start of nivolumab (C1D1) and during therapy at cycle 2 day 1 and cycle 4 day 1. After peripheral blood was drawn into 8 mL Vacutainer Cell Preparation Tubes, PBMCs were isolated by centrifugation and then cryopreserved.

The Qiagen DNeasy kit was used to extract genomic DNA from unsorted PBMCs and from the negatively selected CD4+ and CD8+ fractions. Amplification of TCR beta CDR3 regions was done by immunoSEQ multiplex PCR with primers that anneal to V and J segments. A synthetic immune receptor repertoire was used to minimize amplification bias, and any residual bias was removed computationally once sequencing was done. The paper's data handling went like this. Repertoire diversity was quantified as the Shannon entropy index using custom Python scripts. Unsorted, CD4+ and CD8+ repertoires were analyzed separately, except in combined analyses where CD4+ and CD8+ sequences were merged in silico. Clonal expansion was defined as a frequency increase of at least 2-fold after treatment compared with C1D1, and clones undetected at baseline were assigned a pseudocount of 0.5. Clones with 0 or 1 copy at C1D1 were classified as singleton clones, and clones with 2 or more copies were classified as non-singleton clones. Clones expanded in unsorted samples were labelled as CD4+, CD8+ or unknown by matching protein sequences in sorted samples from the same patient. Wilcoxon tests on paired samples were used to test changes in diversity from C1D1 to C4D1. Not all clones reach the TCRdb copy of this immuneACCESS table, which keeps in-frame sequences only. Checked studies attribute under half of the gap to unresolved V genes and leave the rest unexplained. V, J and clone size reflect that table, while D and trimming were determined from the DNA. This sample lists 100,000 or so clones; around nine tenths were detected once. The top ten clones comprise around 19% of the sample.

The rearrangement combines TRBV5-8 with TRBJ1-2; no confident D gene assignment can be made. The material sequenced was peripheral blood mononuclear cells (PBMCs), taken before the fourth cycle of nivolumab. The origin of this receptor is a human donor with classical Hodgkin lymphoma. CDR3 sequence: CASSLDTFYGYTF. The base sequence is TGTGCCAGCAGCTTGGACACTTTCTATGGCTACACCTTC.